The following is a TCR beta chain sequence with its context. CDR3 size: 16 residues. The V gene's germline CDR1 is MGHRA and CDR2 YSYEKL. V lost 6 bases and J lost 4; bases outside the gene matches: 10. This entry is derived from a study of OX40 agonist ivuxolimab in advanced cancers. Assay: immunoSEQ multiplex PCR; the TCRdb copy retains only in-frame clones and omits some. Among around 63,000 clones, 80% to 90% were seen once, and the ten largest hold under 14%. The sequence was obtained from an adult with an advanced solid tumor such as melanoma, head and neck, liver or kidney cancer. V gene TRBV4-1 combines with J gene TRBJ2-5; 11 bases are a match to TRBD1. The material sequenced was CD4+ or CD8+ T cells sorted from blood, taken in a trial of the OX40 agonist ivuxolimab. CDR3 sequence reads: CASRSLPGQGGETQYF. CDR3 nucleotide sequence: TGCGCCAGCAGGTCCCTCCCGGGACAGGGGGGAGAGACCCAGTACTTC.